This T cell receptor (beta chain) was profiled in a study of cytomegalovirus exposure and HLA in healthy donors. This clone has only a few counts. The PCR used 60 Vbeta and 13 Jbeta primers. The assay was immunoSEQ multiplex PCR, and TCRdb's table has in-frame clones only and misses some. Among more than 110,000 clones, approximately 80% were seen once, and the ten largest hold around 4.9%. The V end was cut by 4 bases, the J end by 0 bases, with 11 bases between. Germline CDR1 and CDR2: SGHKS and YYEKEE (reference sequence). This CDR3 region has 14 residues. This sequence was found in a male donor in good health and CMV-seronegative. The source material was PBMCs. The chain is built from TRBV5-5 and TRBJ2-7; D possibly corresponds to TRBD1 (6 bases). The CDR3 DNA sequence: TGTGCCAGCAGCCAAGTGGACAGCTCCTACGAGCAGTACTTC. This gives the protein CASSQVDSSYEQYF.